The T cell receptor (beta chain) described here comes from a study of blood T cell repertoires in COVID-19. The wider study: Whether acute or convalescent, the COVID-19 samples came from the United States, Italy and Spain.

This clone was detected once. Germline-derived CDR1 and CDR2 are SEHNR and FQNEAQ (reference sequence). V shed 1 base and J 6 bases; nucleotides not matched to a gene: 4. The CDR3 covers 15 residues. The authors' processing: Estimation of nucleated cell counts was performed using reference gene primer amplification. Libraries were prepared by immunoSEQ multiplex PCR; TCRdb keeps only in-frame clonotypes and omits some of them. The DNA was the basis for D and trimming; V, J and clone size are from that table. The data contain under 45,000 clones, about 86% of them singletons. The receptor was derived from a man aged 40-49 years with active COVID-19. The chain carries TRBV7-9 and TRBJ2-1; 9 positions agree with TRBD2. The sample taken for sequencing was peripheral blood. The CDR3 DNA reads as TGTGCCAGCAGCTTAGTAGCGGGAGTAGGCAATGAGCAGTTCTTC. Translation gives CASSLVAGVGNEQFF. Looking up the rest from reference TRBV7-9 and TRBJ2-1 gives the full variable domain: DTGVSQNPRHKITKRGQNVTFRCDPISEHNRLYWYRQTLGQGPEFLTYFQNEAQLEKSRLLSDRFSAERPKGSFSTLEIQRTEQGDSAMYLCASSLVAGVGNEQFFGPGTRLTVL.